This TCR beta chain is drawn from a study of vaccination and CD4 T cells after COVID-19. Germline-derived CDR1 and CDR2 are LNHDA and SQIVND (reference sequence). This CDR3 has 14 residues. V was clipped by 5 bases and J by 7 bases, with 17 bases between them. Treatment here: approximately 9-day PBMC culture with coronavirus spike peptide pools or control peptides (ViraFEST assay). Spanning March to December 2020, the positive PCR dates came before US Alpha, Beta and Delta variants. Note on this clonotype: The antigen is undetermined.

At the Johns Hopkins FTIC core, DNA taken from cultured CD4+ T cells was sequenced by way of the Oncomine TCR Beta short-read assay. TCRdb reprocessed the PCR reads with MiXCR, giving one entry per CDR3 protein. Seen here are about 18,000 distinct CDR3 sequences, roughly 49% observed once, and the top ten hold more than 15%. This chain uses TRBV19 with TRBJ2-5, with TRBD2 as a possible D gene (6 bases). Sequences were derived from CD4+ T cells from blood, cultured in vitro, sampled before SARS-CoV-2 vaccination. The receptor comes from a human donor who had recovered from COVID-19. The CDR3 loop is CASSGGDSPGTQYF. The CDR3 DNA reads TGTGCCAGTAGTGGAGGGGACTCCCCGGGGACCCAGTACTTC.